This TCR beta chain was sequenced during a study of regulatory T cells in long-lasting Graves disease. Notes on the study in general: It was in persistent disease that TRBV28, TRBJ1-2 and TRBJ2-5 were favored.

In the case of this clonotype: Its antigen is undetermined. Given a much more abundant clone one base away, this may be a read error. The CDR3 does not end in the conserved phenylalanine or tryptophan, so this is likely a read error.

Deletions cut 7 bases from V and 5 bases from J, with 18 bases between. The CDR3 loop spans 14 amino acids. Germline V lookup: CDR1 SNHLY, CDR2 FYNNEI. Regarding time point: persistent/refractory GD, antithyroid drugs over 5 years with positive TRAb. PBMC-extracted RNA yielded the TCR library. To make TCR beta libraries, researchers used iRepertoire HTBI primers and Arm-PCR of CDR3 regions. TCRdb re-analysed the multiplex PCR reads in MiXCR, keeping a single row per CDR3 protein. The repertoire consists of around 430,000 distinct CDR3 sequences, with under 25% occurring once and the leading ten covering around 13%.

The chain links TRBV2 to TRBJ2-7; D assignment may be TRBD1 or TRBD2 (5 bases each). The sequence derives from a female donor with Graves disease. The sample in question was peripheral blood mononuclear cells (PBMCs), obtained when the disease was refractory, from a patient treated with antithyroid drugs. CDR3 in DNA: TGTGCCAGCACTCCTCTTGAGGGGAGCAACGAGCAGTACCTC. As protein: CASTPLEGSNEQYL.